The clone carrying this T cell receptor (beta chain) has at least ten counts. Its antigen is not identified. Construction of TCR beta libraries relied on iRepertoire HTBI primers and on Arm-PCR targeting CDR3 regions. TCRdb fed the multiplex PCR reads into MiXCR, producing one record per CDR3 protein. The sample includes approximately 560,000 distinct CDR3 sequences, roughly a sixth of them seen just once. This sample stems from a study of regulatory T cells in long-lasting Graves disease. The study, taken as a whole, reports: TCR diversity was lower in persistent Graves' patients than in newly diagnosed ones.

The time point denotes: newly diagnosed GD, antithyroid drugs for less than 3 months. The TCR library used RNA extracted from PBMCs. The CDR3 is 14 residues long. The germline V gene encodes CDR1 SGHRS and CDR2 YFSETQ. The V end lost 2 bases, the J end lost 2 bases, and 10 bases lay between the germline ends. These same records also appear under a second study, on T cells in Graves' hyperthyroidism and ophthalmopathy.

This sequence originates from a man in his late teens or twenties with Graves disease. The gene calls are TRBV5-1 and TRBJ1-1; D is perhaps TRBD1 (6 bases). Sequencing was performed on peripheral blood mononuclear cells (PBMCs), taken at new diagnosis, from a patient treated with antithyroid drugs. The CDR3 region has the DNA TGCGCCAGCAGCTTACGGGACAAAAACACTGAAGCTTTCTTT. Its translation is CASSLRDKNTEAFF.